This T cell receptor (beta chain) was captured in a study of blood T cell repertoires in COVID-19. Study-level information: COVID-19 samples from acute and convalescent phases originated in the United States, Italy and Spain. In each case, the material was cDNA or gDNA derived from T cells, B-cell-depleted T cells, or PBMCs.

Germline V lookup: CDR1 SQVTM, CDR2 ANQGSEA. There are 13 residues in the CDR3. Between the trimmed V and J ends, which lost 7 bases and 7 bases, there was a span of 17 bases. Clones were read by immunoSEQ multiplex PCR, and TCRdb kept only the in-frame ones, dropping some. The sample includes under 30,000 clones, around nine tenths of them seen just once. This rearrangement joins TRBV29-1 to TRBJ2-1; D gene unclear. This TCR came from a human donor with acute or convalescent COVID-19. The donor label of this sample is uncertain. Sample: peripheral blood. CDR3 sequence reads: CSALSLVGNEQFF. In nucleotides, the CDR3 is TGCAGCGCTTTAAGCCTAGTGGGTAATGAGCAGTTCTTC.